Listed below are T cell receptor beta chains from one sample, sequenced in a study of T cells in localized non-small cell lung cancer. Repertoires were generated with immunoSEQ multiplex PCR, while TCRdb's copy carries only in-frame clones and drops some. The data show roughly 71,000 clones, with around 85% seen just once and 21% held by the top ten. This specimen was peripheral blood, taken before any cancer treatment. These receptors all come from a male donor at least 60 years old with stage III squamous cell lung carcinoma. CDR3s include the opening cysteine and the closing phenylalanine or tryptophan. A D gene is named only where the DNA matches it firmly. Clone size is stated in some rows and not others, as once, few, many or a class when expanded.

>.|TRBJ2-2|TRBV4-1|.
CASSQVLGNRQRNTGELFF
TGCGCCAGCAGCCAAGTTTTAGGGAATAGACAGAGGAACACCGGGGAGCTGTTTTTT
>TRBD1|TRBJ2-2|TRBV30|.
CAWSVQGGTGELFF
TGTGCCTGGAGTGTACAGGGGGGCACCGGGGAGCTGTTTTTT
>.|TRBJ2-4|TRBV4-2|.
CASSQDWQDSGIQYF
TGTGCCAGCAGCCAAGATTGGCAGGACAGCGGAATTCAGTACTTC
>.|TRBJ2-1|TRBV28|.
CASSTRDPWHEQFF
TGTGCCAGCAGTACCCGGGACCCATGGCATGAGCAGTTCTTC
>TRBD2|TRBJ2-3|TRBV7-2|.
CASSSRLASRTDTQYF
TGTGCCAGCAGCTCCCGACTAGCGAGCCGCACAGATACGCAGTATTTT
>TRBD1|TRBJ2-5|TRBV28|once
CASSFWTGTRETQYF
TGTGCCAGCAGTTTTTGGACAGGGACGAGGGAGACCCAGTACTTC
>.|TRBJ2-6|TRBV10-3|.
CAISRSQGISGANVLTF
TGTGCCATCAGTCGCAGCCAGGGGATATCTGGGGCCAACGTCCTGACTTTC
>.|TRBJ1-6|TRBV9|.
CASSVGGMAPLHF
TGTGCCAGCAGCGTAGGGGGTATGGCACCCCTCCACTTT
>.|TRBJ2-7|TRBV7-2|.
CASSSRGGASYEQYF
TGTGCCAGCAGTTCACGCGGCGGGGCTTCCTACGAGCAGTACTTC
>TRBD1|TRBJ1-3|TRBV27|.
CASSGTGGPLSGNTIYF
TGTGCCAGTTCCGGGACAGGGGGCCCCCTCTCTGGAAACACCATATATTTT
>.|TRBJ1-1|TRBV18|.
CASSPSGLPEAFF
TGTGCCAGCTCACCATCGGGACTTCCTGAAGCTTTCTTT
>.|TRBJ2-1|TRBV11-2|.
CASSLGWGSAYNEQFF
TGTGCCAGCAGCTTAGGGTGGGGGAGCGCCTACAATGAGCAGTTCTTC
>.|TRBJ1-2|TRBV5-1|.
CASSPRSPGYGYTF
TGCGCCAGCAGCCCCCGGTCGCCCGGCTATGGCTACACCTTC
>.|TRBJ1-1|TRBV18|.
CASSPTKSGTEAFF
TGTGCCAGCTCACCGACGAAGAGCGGCACTGAAGCTTTCTTT
>TRBD2|TRBJ2-3|TRBV9|.
CASSAGGTFTDTQYF
TGTGCCAGCAGCGCGGGGGGGACTTTCACAGATACGCAGTATTTT
>.|TRBJ2-5|TRBV15|.
CATSRDGSQETQYF
TGTGCCACCAGCAGAGATGGCAGCCAAGAGACCCAGTACTTC
>TRBD1|TRBJ1-1|TRBV6-6|.
CASSSRDRANTEAFF
TGTGCCAGCAGTTCCCGAGACAGGGCGAACACTGAAGCTTTCTTT
>.|TRBJ1-2|TRBV15|.
CATSRVGIAYTF
TGTGCCACCAGCAGAGTAGGAATTGCCTACACCTTC
>.|TRBJ1-1|TRBV18|.
CASSPDRRNTEAFF
TGTGCCAGCTCACCAGACAGAAGAAACACTGAAGCTTTCTTT
>TRBD1|TRBJ2-5|TRBV19|.
CASSLGQGWQETQYF
TGTGCCAGTAGTTTGGGACAGGGTTGGCAAGAGACCCAGTACTTC
>.|TRBJ2-5|TRBV5-1|.
CASSYKETQYF
TGCGCCAGCAGCTACAAGGAGACCCAGTACTTC
>.|TRBJ1-6|TRBV7-9|.
CASSLAGFGSPLHF
TGTGCCAGCAGCTTAGCGGGGTTTGGCTCACCCCTCCACTTT
>.|TRBJ1-1|TRBV19|.
CASSIGVFRGTEAFF
TGTGCCAGTAGTATAGGGGTTTTCAGAGGCACTGAAGCTTTCTTT
>TRBD1|TRBJ2-5|TRBV5-1|.
CASSPGTGETQYF
TGCGCCAGCAGCCCCGGGACAGGAGAGACCCAGTACTTC
>.|TRBJ2-3|TRBV7-9|.
CAQLRDPPETDTQYF
TGTGCCCAACTCCGGGATCCCCCGGAGACAGATACGCAGTATTTT
>.|TRBJ2-5|TRBV7-9|.
CASSLGQVFFLPGQETQYF
TGTGCCAGCAGCTTAGGACAGGTTTTTTTCCTTCCGGGACAAGAGACCCAGTACTTC
>TRBD1|TRBJ1-5|TRBV19|.
CASSYRDRRNQPQHF
TGTGCCAGTTCCTACCGGGACAGGCGCAATCAGCCCCAGCATTTT
>.|TRBJ2-2|TRBV6-1|.
CASSAGTLTGELFF
TGTGCCAGCAGTGCCGGGACCCTCACCGGGGAGCTGTTTTTT
>.|TRBJ2-7|TRBV15|.
CATSISGRGYEQYF
TGTGCCACCAGCATTTCCGGTAGGGGCTACGAGCAGTACTTC
>.|TRBJ2-7|TRBV7-9|.
CASSLQGLEQYF
TGTGCCAGCAGCTTACAGGGGTTAGAGCAGTACTTC
>.|TRBJ2-5|TRBV27|.
CASSPGGETQYF
TGTGCCAGCAGTCCTGGGGGTGAGACCCAGTACTTC
>.|TRBJ2-7|TRBV9|.
CASSVGVSHEQYF
TGTGCCAGCAGCGTAGGGGTCAGCCACGAGCAGTACTTC
>.|TRBJ2-2|TRBV6-5|.
CAGRGATGELFF
TGTGCCGGCCGGGGGGCCACCGGGGAGCTGTTTTTT
>.|TRBJ2-5|TRBV30|.
CAWSVKKGRMETQYF
TGTGCCTGGAGTGTAAAGAAGGGAAGGATGGAGACCCAGTACTTC
>.|TRBJ2-5|TRBV7-8|.
CASSLAHGRQETQYF
TGTGCCAGCAGCTTAGCTCACGGCCGACAAGAGACCCAGTACTTC
>TRBD1|TRBJ2-2|TRBV6-1|few
CASSEWDRRTGELFF
TGTGCCAGCAGTGAGTGGGACAGGCGCACCGGGGAGCTGTTTTTT
>TRBD2|TRBJ2-5|TRBV30|.
CAWSVLAGGHETQYF
TGTGCCTGGAGTGTACTAGCGGGGGGGCATGAGACCCAGTACTTC
>TRBD1|TRBJ1-5|TRBV7-9|.
CASSLGQSSNQPQHF
TGTGCCAGCAGCTTGGGACAGTCAAGCAATCAGCCCCAGCATTTT
>.|TRBJ2-2|TRBV5-6|.
CASSSLGGLTGELFF
TGTGCCAGCAGCTCTCTCGGGGGGCTCACCGGGGAGCTGTTTTTT
>TRBD1|TRBJ1-4|TRBV29-1|.
CSVEDGTGDEKLFF
TGCAGCGTTGAAGACGGGACAGGGGATGAAAAACTGTTTTTT
>TRBD1|TRBJ1-2|TRBV27|few
CASSYADRVYGYTF
TGTGCCAGCAGTTATGCGGACAGGGTCTATGGCTACACCTTC
>TRBD1|TRBJ1-6|TRBV29-1|.
CSVGEGTGSPLHF
TGCAGCGTGGGGGAGGGGACAGGGTCACCCCTCCACTTT
>.|TRBJ1-2|TRBV6-1|.
CASSERGGGYGYTF
TGTGCCAGCAGTGAACGAGGCGGGGGCTATGGCTACACCTTC
>.|TRBJ2-1|TRBV2|.
CASNPSSYNEQFF
TGTGCCAGCAACCCGAGCTCCTACAATGAGCAGTTCTTC
>.|TRBJ2-7|TRBV2|once
CASSGTGLGEQYF
TGTGCCAGCAGTGGTACAGGGCTGGGGGAGCAGTACTTC
>TRBD2|TRBJ2-3|TRBV5-4|.
CASSRGTSGGKDTQYF
TGTGCCAGCAGCCGCGGGACTAGCGGGGGGAAAGATACGCAGTATTTT
>.|TRBJ1-2|TRBV5-4|.
CASSLSANYGYTF
TGTGCCAGCAGCTTGTCGGCTAACTATGGCTACACCTTC
>TRBD1|TRBJ1-3|TRBV28|.
CASSGDRELAGNTIYF
TGTGCCAGCAGTGGGGACAGGGAGTTAGCTGGAAACACCATATATTTT
>.|TRBJ1-1|TRBV29-1|.
CSARPPHQVNTEAFF
TGCAGCGCCAGACCCCCTCACCAGGTGAACACTGAAGCTTTCTTT
>.|TRBJ2-3|TRBV7-9|.
CAFRGASTDTQYF
TGTGCCTTCCGCGGGGCTAGCACAGATACGCAGTATTTT
>.|TRBJ1-1|TRBV7-2|.
CASSARRGNTEAFF
TGTGCCAGCAGCGCCCGACGGGGGAACACTGAAGCTTTCTTT
>TRBD1|TRBJ1-2|TRBV9|.
CASSVAGTAYGYTF
TGTGCCAGCAGCGTCGCCGGGACAGCATATGGCTACACCTTC
>.|TRBJ2-5|TRBV2|.
CASSDVGGEETQYF
TGTGCCAGCAGTGATGTCGGGGGCGAGGAGACCCAGTACTTC